The rows below give T cell receptor beta chains drawn from one sample of a study of blood T cells in healthy people across ages. TCRdb analysed the 5' RACE reads with MiXCR anew, one entry per CDR3 protein. The sample holds more than 700,000 distinct CDR3 sequences, 50% to 65% seen once. Material: blood. The receptors were sampled from a man aged 80 or over in good health. Each CDR3 is given with its conserved first and last residue. The D gene is left open where the match is weak. Rows give clone size only sometimes, using once, few, many, or a class for an expanded clone.

v_call: TRBV7-2; clone_size: .; j_call: TRBJ2-7; d_call: .; cdr3_aa: CASSLRPLSYEQYF; cdr3_nt: TGTGCTAGCAGCTTAAGGCCTCTTAGTTACGAGCAGTACTTC
v_call: TRBV29-1; clone_size: .; j_call: TRBJ2-4; d_call: .; cdr3_aa: CSVQESVVSKNIQYF; cdr3_nt: TGCAGCGTACAAGAGTCTGTCGTTTCCAAAAACATTCAGTACTTC
v_call: TRBV20-1; clone_size: .; j_call: TRBJ2-3; d_call: TRBD2; cdr3_aa: CSARRGITDTQYF; cdr3_nt: TGCAGTGCTAGGCGGGGGATAACAGATACGCAGTATTTT
v_call: TRBV20-1; clone_size: few; j_call: TRBJ1-1; d_call: .; cdr3_aa: CSARDRDYTEAFF; cdr3_nt: TGCAGTGCTAGAGATCGGGATTACACTGAAGCTTTCTTT
v_call: TRBV12-3/TRBV12-4; clone_size: .; j_call: TRBJ1-6; d_call: .; cdr3_aa: CASSLRGSLSPLHF; cdr3_nt: TGTGCCAGCAGTTTGAGGGGGTCACTCTCACCCCTCCACTTT
v_call: TRBV5-1; clone_size: .; j_call: TRBJ2-5; d_call: .; cdr3_aa: CASSLGPTSTVYQETQYF; cdr3_nt: TGCGCCAGCAGCTTGGGGCCCACCTCGACAGTGTACCAAGAGACCCAGTACTTC
v_call: TRBV12-3/TRBV12-4; clone_size: many; j_call: TRBJ2-7; d_call: TRBD2; cdr3_aa: CASSLGLAGGYEQYF; cdr3_nt: TGTGCCAGCAGCTTAGGACTAGCGGGAGGCTACGAGCAGTACTTC
v_call: TRBV5-1; clone_size: .; j_call: TRBJ1-6; d_call: .; cdr3_aa: CASSFEGLLSPLHF; cdr3_nt: TGCGCCAGCAGCTTTGAAGGATTGTTGTCACCCCTCCACTTT
v_call: TRBV6-2/TRBV6-3; clone_size: .; j_call: TRBJ1-5; d_call: .; cdr3_aa: CASSSGLLVASNQPQHF; cdr3_nt: TGTGCCAGCAGTTCCGGACTTCTCGTCGCTAGCAATCAGCCCCAGCATTTT
v_call: TRBV29-1; clone_size: many; j_call: TRBJ1-2; d_call: .; cdr3_aa: CSVHSFGETYGYTF; cdr3_nt: TGCAGCGTTCATTCTTTCGGGGAGACCTATGGCTACACCTTC
v_call: TRBV9; clone_size: few; j_call: TRBJ2-5; d_call: .; cdr3_aa: CASSVGGQYGETQYF; cdr3_nt: TGTGCCAGCAGCGTAGGAGGGCAGTACGGGGAGACCCAGTACTTC
v_call: TRBV2; clone_size: .; j_call: TRBJ2-1; d_call: TRBD1; cdr3_aa: CASGPGTGRSNEQFF; cdr3_nt: TGTGCCAGCGGCCCCGGGACAGGGAGGTCCAATGAGCAGTTCTTC
v_call: TRBV12-3/TRBV12-4; clone_size: .; j_call: TRBJ2-7; d_call: TRBD2; cdr3_aa: CASSPGTSGRGRQYF; cdr3_nt: TGTGCCAGCAGCCCCGGGACTAGCGGGAGGGGCCGGCAGTACTTC
v_call: TRBV7-6; clone_size: .; j_call: TRBJ2-7; d_call: .; cdr3_aa: CASSLASGTNGYEQYF; cdr3_nt: TGTGCCAGCAGCTTGGCCTCCGGGACGAATGGGTACGAGCAGTACTTC
v_call: TRBV29-1; clone_size: few; j_call: TRBJ2-3; d_call: .; cdr3_aa: CSVDMLGTDTQYF; cdr3_nt: TGCAGCGTTGATATGTTAGGCACAGATACGCAGTATTTT
v_call: TRBV7-2; clone_size: few; j_call: TRBJ2-3; d_call: .; cdr3_aa: CASSLRERPTSTDTQYF; cdr3_nt: TGTGCCAGCAGCTTACGGGAGCGACCGACTAGCACAGATACGCAGTATTTT
v_call: TRBV2; clone_size: .; j_call: TRBJ2-6; d_call: .; cdr3_aa: CASGGILSGANVLTF; cdr3_nt: TGTGCCAGCGGGGGGATACTCTCTGGGGCCAACGTCCTGACTTTC
v_call: TRBV10-3; clone_size: .; j_call: TRBJ2-1; d_call: .; cdr3_aa: CAISEYGTEQFF; cdr3_nt: TGTGCCATCAGTGAGTACGGGACTGAGCAGTTCTTC
v_call: TRBV5-5; clone_size: .; j_call: TRBJ1-6; d_call: .; cdr3_aa: CASSLGRGIGSPLHF; cdr3_nt: TGTGCCAGCAGCTTGGGCAGGGGAATAGGTTCACCCCTCCACTTT
v_call: TRBV9; clone_size: few; j_call: TRBJ2-3; d_call: TRBD2; cdr3_aa: CASSESSGRTDTQYF; cdr3_nt: TGTGCCAGCAGCGAGTCTAGCGGGAGGACAGATACGCAGTATTTT
v_call: TRBV20-1; clone_size: few; j_call: TRBJ2-4; d_call: TRBD1; cdr3_aa: CSARDRKAKNIQYF; cdr3_nt: TGCAGTGCCCGGGACAGGAAAGCCAAAAACATTCAGTACTTC
v_call: TRBV11-2; clone_size: .; j_call: TRBJ2-5; d_call: .; cdr3_aa: CASSQRGLELETQYF; cdr3_nt: TGTGCCAGCAGCCAGAGGGGTCTGGAGTTGGAGACCCAGTACTTC
v_call: TRBV7-2; clone_size: .; j_call: TRBJ1-5; d_call: .; cdr3_aa: CASSLGIASNQPQHF; cdr3_nt: TGTGCCAGCAGCTTAGGTATAGCGAGCAATCAGCCCCAGCATTTT
v_call: TRBV5-1; clone_size: few; j_call: TRBJ2-2; d_call: .; cdr3_aa: CASTAPNTGELFF; cdr3_nt: TGCGCCAGCACAGCACCGAACACCGGGGAGCTGTTTTTT
v_call: TRBV30; clone_size: once; j_call: TRBJ2-3; d_call: TRBD1; cdr3_aa: CAWTLSGQGRPRDAYF; cdr3_nt: TGTGCCTGGACCCTTTCCGGACAGGGGAGGCCCAGAGACGCGTATTTT
v_call: TRBV5-1; clone_size: many; j_call: TRBJ2-3; d_call: .; cdr3_aa: CASSPPRGTDTQYF; cdr3_nt: TGCGCCAGCAGCCCGCCTCGGGGTACAGATACGCAGTATTTT
v_call: TRBV5-1; clone_size: .; j_call: TRBJ2-5; d_call: TRBD2; cdr3_aa: CASSVVGTSGQETQYF; cdr3_nt: TGCGCCAGCAGTGTGGTGGGGACTAGCGGGCAAGAGACCCAGTACTTC
v_call: TRBV3-1; clone_size: .; j_call: TRBJ1-2; d_call: TRBD1; cdr3_aa: CASSQIGQGAGDYTF; cdr3_nt: TGTGCCAGCAGCCAGATAGGACAGGGGGCGGGTGACTACACCTTC
v_call: TRBV20-1; clone_size: .; j_call: TRBJ2-1; d_call: .; cdr3_aa: CSASLDPYNEQFF; cdr3_nt: TGCAGTGCTAGTCTAGATCCCTACAATGAGCAGTTCTTC
v_call: TRBV19; clone_size: few; j_call: TRBJ2-5; d_call: .; cdr3_aa: CASSIDPLGTQYF; cdr3_nt: TGTGCCAGTAGTATAGATCCTCTGGGGACCCAGTACTTC
v_call: TRBV6-5; clone_size: .; j_call: TRBJ2-1; d_call: .; cdr3_aa: CASKPMSSYNEQFF; cdr3_nt: TGTGCCAGCAAGCCCATGAGCTCCTACAATGAACAGTTCTTC
v_call: TRBV20-1; clone_size: few; j_call: TRBJ2-7; d_call: TRBD2; cdr3_aa: CSASSLAGTAASYNEQYF; cdr3_nt: TGCAGTGCTAGTTCCCTAGCGGGGACGGCCGCATCCTACAATGAGCAGTACTTC
v_call: TRBV2; clone_size: .; j_call: TRBJ2-3; d_call: TRBD1; cdr3_aa: CASPDREGFDTYAYF; cdr3_nt: TGTGCCAGCCCGGACAGGGAAGGCTTCGACACATACGCGTATTTT
v_call: TRBV20-1; clone_size: .; j_call: TRBJ1-4; d_call: .; cdr3_aa: CSARTAGGAEKLFF; cdr3_nt: TGCAGTGCTCGCACGGCCGGGGGCGCTGAAAAACTGTTTTTT
v_call: TRBV20-1; clone_size: .; j_call: TRBJ1-4; d_call: .; cdr3_aa: CSARSVWVGEKLFF; cdr3_nt: TGCAGTGCTAGATCCGTCTGGGTGGGGGAAAAACTGTTTTTT
v_call: TRBV20-1; clone_size: .; j_call: TRBJ2-7; d_call: .; cdr3_aa: CSARAAGTYEQYF; cdr3_nt: TGCAGTGCTAGAGCGGCCGGAACCTACGAGCAGTACTTC
v_call: TRBV9; clone_size: few; j_call: TRBJ1-1; d_call: .; cdr3_aa: CASSVVAGVAEAFF; cdr3_nt: TGTGCCAGCAGCGTAGTGGCAGGGGTTGCTGAAGCTTTCTTT
v_call: TRBV20-1; clone_size: .; j_call: TRBJ2-1; d_call: .; cdr3_aa: CSARAGPLHNEQFF; cdr3_nt: TGCAGTGCTAGAGCGGGGCCCCTCCACAATGAGCAGTTCTTC
v_call: TRBV5-1; clone_size: once; j_call: TRBJ2-1; d_call: TRBD2; cdr3_aa: CASSLEGREGNEQFF; cdr3_nt: TGCGCCAGCAGCTTGGAGGGGCGGGAGGGCAATGAGCAGTTCTTC
v_call: TRBV2; clone_size: .; j_call: TRBJ2-6; d_call: .; cdr3_aa: CASSEKAAGANVLTF; cdr3_nt: TGTGCCAGCAGTGAGAAAGCTGCTGGGGCCAACGTCCTGACTTTC
v_call: TRBV6-9; clone_size: .; j_call: TRBJ2-7; d_call: TRBD1; cdr3_aa: CASSPPPDRVVSYEQYF; cdr3_nt: TGTGCCAGCAGCCCCCCCCCCGACAGGGTAGTATCCTACGAGCAGTACTTC
v_call: TRBV15; clone_size: .; j_call: TRBJ2-5; d_call: .; cdr3_aa: CATSSLRGETQYF; cdr3_nt: TGTGCCACCAGCAGCCTTCGGGGGGAGACCCAGTACTTC
v_call: TRBV29-1; clone_size: .; j_call: TRBJ2-3; d_call: TRBD2; cdr3_aa: CSAGGAGGGLAGALDTQYF; cdr3_nt: TGCAGCGCTGGTGGGGCAGGGGGCGGCCTAGCGGGAGCTCTAGATACGCAGTATTTT
v_call: TRBV7-9; clone_size: .; j_call: TRBJ1-1; d_call: .; cdr3_aa: CASSVVAGNTEAFF; cdr3_nt: TGTGCCAGCAGCGTAGTAGCCGGGAACACTGAAGCTTTCTTT
v_call: TRBV6-1; clone_size: few; j_call: TRBJ2-7; d_call: TRBD1; cdr3_aa: CAIKGQSNHEQYF; cdr3_nt: TGTGCCATCAAGGGACAGTCGAACCACGAGCAGTACTTC
v_call: TRBV12-3/TRBV12-4; clone_size: few; j_call: TRBJ2-4; d_call: .; cdr3_aa: CASSLVGSKNIQYF; cdr3_nt: TGTGCCAGCAGTTTAGTGGGGTCCAAAAACATTCAGTACTTC
v_call: TRBV28; clone_size: .; j_call: TRBJ1-4; d_call: .; cdr3_aa: CASSLLGEKLFF; cdr3_nt: TGTGCCAGCAGTTTGCTAGGAGAAAAGCTGTTTTTT
v_call: TRBV9; clone_size: .; j_call: TRBJ1-1; d_call: .; cdr3_aa: CASSVARENTEAFF; cdr3_nt: TGTGCCAGCAGCGTAGCCAGGGAGAACACTGAAGCTTTCTTT
v_call: TRBV4-2; clone_size: few; j_call: TRBJ2-3; d_call: TRBD2; cdr3_aa: CASSPLALAAYTDTQYF; cdr3_nt: TGTGCCAGCAGCCCCCTAGCCCTAGCGGCTTACACAGATACGCAGTATTTT
v_call: TRBV13; clone_size: .; j_call: TRBJ1-1; d_call: TRBD1; cdr3_aa: CASSSRGFNTEAFF; cdr3_nt: TGTGCCAGCAGCTCCAGGGGGTTTAACACTGAAGCTTTCTTT
v_call: TRBV9; clone_size: few; j_call: TRBJ2-1; d_call: TRBD2; cdr3_aa: CASSVTGRAYNEQFF; cdr3_nt: TGTGCCAGCAGCGTCACCGGGAGGGCCTACAATGAGCAGTTCTTC
v_call: TRBV27; clone_size: .; j_call: TRBJ2-1; d_call: TRBD2; cdr3_aa: CASRELAGGREQFF; cdr3_nt: TGTGCCAGCCGCGAACTAGCGGGAGGACGTGAGCAGTTCTTC